Following are 10 T cell receptor beta chains from one sample sequenced in a study of blood T cell repertoires in COVID-19. Some clones are missing from TCRdb's copy, which holds only in-frame ones; the method was immunoSEQ multiplex PCR. Of about 310,000 clones listed, over 85% are singletons. Sequenced material: PBMCs or T cells enriched from blood (not recorded which). These receptors all come from a woman in her twenties or thirties who had recovered from COVID-19.

The V and J genes are TRBV29-1 and TRBJ2-5, with 7 bases matching TRBD2. V gave up 3 bases and J gave up 4 bases; unmatched junction bases: 14. There are 16 residues in the CDR3. Germline CDR1 and CDR2: SQVTM and ANQGSEA. Written as DNA, the CDR3 is TGCAGCGTTGAGTCTAGGCTAGCGGAGGGGAGAGAGACCCAGTACTTC. Translating gives CSVESRLAEGRETQYF.

This chain links TRBV28 with TRBJ2-3; 13 nucleotides line up with TRBD2. The CDR3 has 17 amino acids. From germline, CDR1 is MDHEN and CDR2 SYDVKM. V shed 2 bases and J 5 bases; nucleotides not matched to a gene: 7. This chain's CDR3 is CASSLEGTSGTGDTQYF. The CDR3 nucleotides read TGTGCCAGCAGTTTAGAAGGGACTAGCGGGACGGGAGATACGCAGTATTTT.

This clone was detected once. The chain links TRBV6-5 to TRBJ2-7; 10 nucleotides align to TRBD2. Looked up from germline, CDR1 is MNHEY and CDR2 is SVGAGI. The CDR3 loop spans 16 amino acids. Trimming at V came to 2 bases and at J to 5 bases, leaving 9 bases not matched to a gene. CDR3 coding DNA: TGTGCCAGCAGTTACAGGACAGCGGGAGGGCCCCACGAGCAGTACTTC. Encoded protein: CASSYRTAGGPHEQYF.

The chain uses TRBV4-1 and TRBJ2-1; 8 bases match TRBD2. Germline V gene sequence: CDR1 MGHRA, CDR2 YSYEKL. The CDR3 sequence is 20 residues long. With V trimmed by 0 bases and J by 4 bases, 17 bases remained unmatched. The CDR3 spells CASSQDLGLAGSSRYNEQFF. CDR3 nucleotide sequence: TGCGCCAGCAGCCAAGATTTAGGCTTAGCGGGGAGCTCGAGATACAATGAGCAGTTCTTC.

This chain joins TRBV4-2 and TRBJ2-6; tentative D call: TRBD2 (6 bases). Trimming took off 6 bases at V and 0 bases at J, with 18 bases between the two ends. Germline CDR1 reads LGHNA; CDR2 reads YNFKEQ. This CDR3 spans 18 amino acids. The CDR3 loop is CASRYRDSHSSGANVLTF. CDR3 coding DNA: TGTGCCAGCAGGTACCGGGACTCTCATTCCTCTGGGGCCAACGTCCTGACTTTC.

The chain carries TRBV5-1 and TRBJ2-3; unclear D gene. V lost 0 bases, J lost 1 base, and 9 bases lay in between. Germline V gives CDR1 SGHRS, CDR2 YFSETQ. CDR3 length: 15 residues. CDR3 DNA sequence: TGCGCCAGCAGCTTGGCCGGGTCAGGCACAGATACGCAGTATTTT. Protein sequence: CASSLAGSGTDTQYF. Full variable domain (rest looked up from reference TRBV5-1 and TRBJ2-3): KAGVTQTPRYLIKTRGQQVTLSCSPISGHRSVSWYQQTPGQGLQFLFEYFSETQRNKGNFPGRFSGRQFSNSRSEMNVSTLELGDSALYLCASSLAGSGTDTQYFGPGTRLTVL.

The CDR3 sequence: CASSVGGLSPLHF. For the CDR3, the DNA is TGTGCCAGCAGCGTCGGGGGGCTTTCACCCCTCCACTTT. V usage is TRBV12-3 or TRBV12-4 and J usage is TRBJ1-6, with D possibly matching TRBD1 (6 bases). This CDR3 has 13 amino acids. Trimming removed 6 bases from V and 9 bases from J, with 12 bases in between.

The chain employs TRBV5-6 and TRBJ2-7; 7 bases line up with TRBD1. CDR1 is SGHDT, CDR2 YYEEEE, per germline. The CDR3 contains 14 residues. Trimming at V came to 4 bases and at J to 5 bases, leaving 9 bases not matched to a gene. The CDR3 sequence: CASSLQGMRDEQYF. For the CDR3, the DNA is TGTGCCAGCAGCCTACAGGGGATGAGAGACGAGCAGTACTTC. Looking up the rest from reference TRBV5-6 and TRBJ2-7 gives the full variable domain: DAGVTQSPTHLIKTRGQQVTLRCSPKSGHDTVSWYQQALGQGPQFIFQYYEEEERQRGNFPDRFSGHQFPNYSSELNVNALLLGDSALYLCASSLQGMRDEQYFGPGTRLTVT.

V usage is TRBV19 and J usage is TRBJ1-3; 8 bases align to TRBD1. CDR1 LNHDA and CDR2 SQIVND come from the germline V gene (reference sequence). There are 14 residues in the CDR3. Trimming removed 6 bases from V and 5 bases from J; junction bases left unmatched: 6. CDR3 sequence reads: CASSDWTGRNTIYF. For the CDR3, the DNA is TGTGCCAGTAGCGATTGGACAGGGCGAAACACCATATATTTT.

The rearrangement joins TRBV29-1 to TRBJ1-4; tentatively, D is TRBD1 (5 bases). Trimming cost V 0 bases and J 8 bases, with 10 bases left between them. CDR3 length: 13 amino acids. CDR1 SQVTM and CDR2 ANQGSEA come from the germline V gene. The CDR3 bases are TGCAGCGTTGAAGAGGGGCCCGAAGAAAAACTGTTTTTT. This sequence encodes CSVEEGPEEKLFF.